The rows below give T cell receptor beta chains drawn from one sample of a study of somatic mutations in cytotoxic T cells in rheumatoid arthritis. Libraries were prepared by immunoSEQ multiplex PCR; TCRdb keeps only in-frame clonotypes and omits some of them. The sample lists about 19,000 clones, roughly four fifths seen once, with about 10% in the top ten. The source material was CD8+ T cells sorted from blood. Receptors originate from a woman in her forties or fifties in good health. Both conserved end residues are trimmed from each CDR3. The D gene is left open where the match is weak. Size is omitted from some rows. Given values are once, few, many or a class for expanded clones.

CDR3aa | abundance | d_gene | len | j_gene | v_gene
AKGQGAREQY | . | TRBD1 | 10 | TRBJ2-7 | TRBV2
ASSGGQGGPETQY | . | TRBD1 | 13 | TRBJ2-5 | TRBV2
AAGGRSGANVLT | . | . | 12 | TRBJ2-6 | TRBV28
ASSSRESEKLF | . | . | 11 | TRBJ1-4 | TRBV9
ASSQVVNDEKLF | . | . | 12 | TRBJ1-4 | TRBV6-5
ASAGTPFYNEQF | . | . | 12 | TRBJ2-1 | TRBV13
ASTYAGGEQY | few | . | 10 | TRBJ2-7 | TRBV6-5
ASSFSGGNTGELF | . | TRBD2 | 13 | TRBJ2-2 | TRBV5-5
ASSFPLRLAGDVNEQF | once | TRBD2 | 16 | TRBJ2-1 | TRBV28
ASSPYNQGQF | . | . | 10 | TRBJ2-1 | TRBV28
ASTLEGVEAF | . | . | 10 | TRBJ1-1 | TRBV7-2
ASGPYATNEKLF | . | . | 12 | TRBJ1-4 | TRBV2
ASSQGTAKNIQY | . | TRBD1 | 12 | TRBJ2-4 | TRBV7-2
ASSLDRGPTYNEQF | . | TRBD1 | 14 | TRBJ2-1 | TRBV28
ASSGLAAYNEQF | . | TRBD2 | 12 | TRBJ2-1 | TRBV2
ASSPRQGQETQY | . | TRBD1 | 12 | TRBJ2-5 | TRBV7-9
ASSVGTGGSYEQY | . | TRBD1 | 13 | TRBJ2-7 | TRBV9
ASSFGGSDGYT | . | . | 11 | TRBJ1-2 | TRBV5-1
ASSGTSAGTQY | . | . | 11 | TRBJ2-5 | TRBV19
ASSLAQGDTDTQY | . | . | 13 | TRBJ2-3 | TRBV11-1
ASSVGGGSGNTIY | few | . | 13 | TRBJ1-3 | TRBV9
ASSQGESYEQY | once | TRBD1 | 11 | TRBJ2-7 | TRBV27
ASSFFGTYNEQF | . | . | 12 | TRBJ2-1 | TRBV5-6
ASSQGGSTRD | . | . | 10 | TRBJ2-7 | TRBV14
ASSQGANQPQH | . | . | 11 | TRBJ1-5 | TRBV7-8
ASSSRDRAPGELF | . | TRBD1 | 13 | TRBJ2-2 | TRBV5-8
ASLPGTESYEQY | . | TRBD1 | 12 | TRBJ2-7 | TRBV28
ASSLWGGIATNEKLF | . | . | 15 | TRBJ1-4 | TRBV27
ASSFERGGHDTQY | . | TRBD2 | 13 | TRBJ2-3 | TRBV6-6
ASSQEYQALGYEQY | few | . | 14 | TRBJ2-7 | TRBV4-1
ASSYSVGGNTEAF | few | . | 13 | TRBJ1-1 | TRBV6-5
ASSLAQGRPIYEQY | . | . | 14 | TRBJ2-7 | TRBV5-5
ASSLPGSRYNEQF | . | . | 13 | TRBJ2-1 | TRBV27
ASSFMEDNQPQH | once | . | 12 | TRBJ1-5 | TRBV28
AWSPPGLASNEQF | . | TRBD2 | 13 | TRBJ2-1 | TRBV30
ASSMDRGPNQPQH | . | TRBD1 | 13 | TRBJ1-5 | TRBV11-2
ASTPAVGALSSGNTIY | . | . | 16 | TRBJ1-3 | TRBV19
ASSQAEGGEQY | . | . | 11 | TRBJ2-7 | TRBV4-3
ASRGRRACQETQY | . | . | 13 | TRBJ2-5 | TRBV21-1
ASSFSPGGRGQPQH | . | . | 14 | TRBJ1-5 | TRBV27
ASSQDYREQF | few | . | 10 | TRBJ2-1 | TRBV4-1
ASSIRGNYEQY | . | . | 11 | TRBJ2-7 | TRBV19
ASSQLPGGASYEQY | few | . | 14 | TRBJ2-7 | TRBV4-1
ASSPRRGLAYNEQF | once | . | 14 | TRBJ2-1 | TRBV2
ASSLYSDRGRTDTQY | . | TRBD1 | 15 | TRBJ2-3 | TRBV28
ASSFSGGSYNEQF | . | TRBD1 | 13 | TRBJ2-1 | TRBV7-9
ASSKPGQGPEQY | once | TRBD1 | 12 | TRBJ2-7 | TRBV7-9
ASCHTASGDYNEQF | . | TRBD2 | 14 | TRBJ2-1 | TRBV4-2
ASTGTGEDEQF | . | TRBD1 | 11 | TRBJ2-1 | TRBV13